The 15 T cell receptor beta chains presented below share a single source sample, sequenced in a study of CD8+ T cells in alopecia areata. RNA extraction and reverse transcription yielded cDNA as sequencing template. This table comes from immunoSEQ multiplex PCR, and its TCRdb copy is limited to in-frame clones, with some not included. The table includes around 80,000 clones, 45% to 60% detected once. Sequencing was done on a sample of NKG2D-high CD8+ T cells sorted from blood. These receptors were taken from a human donor with alopecia areata.

The genes are TRBV30 and TRBJ1-2; TRBD1 agrees at 7 bases. V shed 1 base, J shed 5 bases, and the junction held 4 bases outside the gene matches. CDR1 and CDR2 (germline): GTSNPN, SVGIG (reference sequence). CDR3 length: 13 residues. CDR3 in amino acids: CAWSDRGGYGYTF. The CDR3 DNA sequence: TGTGCCTGGAGTGACAGGGGTGGATATGGCTACACCTTC.

This clone was counted between two and nine times. The chain joins TRBV18 to TRBJ2-2; no clear D. CDR3 length equals 17 residues. Germline V gene lookup returns CDR1 KGHSH and CDR2 LQKENI. Deletions cut 4 bases from V and 7 bases from J, with 22 bases between. The CDR3, as DNA: TGTGCCAGCTCACAAACGGATACGGCAGGTCGGAACGGGGAGCTGTTTTTT. It translates to CASSQTDTAGRNGELFF.

There are a few counts of this clone. This sequence joins TRBV9 and TRBJ1-1; D not resolved. Trimming removed 2 bases from V and 5 bases from J, with 10 bases in between. The CDR3 runs to 13 residues. CDR1 and CDR2 from the germline V gene are SGDLS and YYNGEE. This chain's CDR3 is CASSVSSGTEAFF. DNA for the CDR3: TGTGCCAGCAGCGTCTCATCGGGGACTGAAGCTTTCTTT.

This chain connects TRBV30 to TRBJ2-1; no definite D call. Germline values: CDR1 GTSNPN, CDR2 SVGIG (reference sequence). Trimming shortened V by 5 bases and J by 8 bases, and 13 bases separated the two germline ends. CDR3 length: 12 amino acids. This CDR3 reads CAWDQSVHEQFF. DNA for the CDR3: TGTGCCTGGGATCAAAGTGTCCATGAGCAGTTCTTC. The full variable domain, with the rest looked up from reference TRBV30 and TRBJ2-1, is SQTIHQWPATLVQPVGSPLSLECTVEGTSNPNLYWYRQAAGRGLQLLFYSVGIGQISSEVPQNLSASRPQDRQFILSSKKLLLSDSGFYLCAWDQSVHEQFFGPGTRLTVL.

J is TRBJ2-7 and V is TRBV15; the D call may be TRBD1 or TRBD2 (6 bases each). CDR3 length: 14 amino acids. The germline V gene has CDR1 LNHNV and CDR2 YYDKDF (reference sequence). V dropped 0 bases and J dropped 6 bases, with 12 bases sitting between them. CDR3 sequence: CATSRDKGGREQYF. The CDR3 DNA sequence: TGTGCCACCAGCAGAGATAAGGGGGGCCGCGAGCAGTACTTC.

CDR3 sequence (DNA): TGTGCCAGCAGCTCCAGCGGGGGGCATATGGAGACCCAGTACTTC. Encoded protein: CASSSSGGHMETQYF. V gene TRBV7-2 combines with J gene TRBJ2-5; 9 bases are a match to TRBD2. Germline CDR1 SGHTA, CDR2 FQGNSA. The CDR3 is 15 amino acids. V trimming: 4 bases; J trimming: 5 bases; junction bases outside the gene matches: 8.

V and J are TRBV2 and TRBJ2-2; D not certain. Germline V CDR1 and CDR2: SNHLY, FYNNEI. The CDR3 has 12 residues. Trimming took off 7 bases at V and 9 bases at J, with 12 bases between the two ends. The CDR3 here is CASTEGIRELFF. The DNA of the CDR3 is TGTGCCAGCACGGAAGGGATCCGGGAGCTGTTTTTT.

The V and J genes are TRBV9 and TRBJ1-5; tentatively, D is TRBD1 (6 bases). The V end was cut by 0 bases, the J end by 6 bases, with 10 bases between. CDR1 and CDR2 from the germline V gene are SGDLS and YYNGEE. CDR3 length equals 14 residues. In nucleotides, the CDR3 is TGTGCCAGCAGCGTAGGTGGGGGGCTTCAGCCCCAGCATTTT. Protein product: CASSVGGGLQPQHF.

This clone was observed a handful of times. The chain employs TRBV19 and TRBJ2-1; no reliable D call. Germline V gene lookup returns CDR1 LNHDA and CDR2 SQIVND (reference sequence). V lost 0 bases and J lost 9, with 9 bases in between. The CDR3 sequence is 13 residues long. CDR3 in amino acids: CASSIDGAAEQFF. CDR3 in DNA: TGTGCCAGTAGTATAGATGGCGCGGCTGAGCAGTTCTTC.

The chain combines TRBV27 with TRBJ2-1; the D is unclear. This CDR3 region has 13 residues. Trimming stripped 2 bases from V and 6 bases from J, with 8 bases between. CDR1 MNHEY and CDR2 SMNVEV come from the germline V gene (reference sequence). The CDR3 region has the DNA TGTGCCAGCAGTTTAAATTGCCTCAATGAGCAGTTCTTC. Its protein is CASSLNCLNEQFF.

A few counts support this clone. V is TRBV29-1 and J is TRBJ1-5; 11 bases are shared with TRBD1. The CDR3 covers 15 residues. J was trimmed by 9 bases and V by 5 bases; bases with no gene match: 12. Germline V CDR1 and CDR2: SQVTM, ANQGSEA. The CDR3 sequence is CSVTTGTGGLGPQHF. CDR3 bases: TGCAGCGTTACTACCGGGACAGGGGGGTTGGGGCCCCAGCATTTT. Based on the CDR3 plus reference TRBV29-1 and TRBJ1-5, the full variable domain is SAVISQKPSRDICQRGTSLTIQCQVDSQVTMMFWYRQQPGQSLTLIATANQGSEATYESGFVIDKFPISRPNLTFSTLTVSNMSPEDSSIYLCSVTTGTGGLGPQHFGDGTRLSIL.

The chain links TRBV28 to TRBJ2-7; D not certain. The germline V gene has CDR1 MDHEN and CDR2 SYDVKM. With 6 bases removed from V and 5 bases from J, the gap between germline ends came to 20 bases. This CDR3 has 15 amino acids. CDR3 bases: TGTGCCAGCAGCCGATTAAACAGCCAAACCCACGAGCAGTACTTC. Translation: CASSRLNSQTHEQYF.

This clone has more than one count but fewer than ten. The chain joins TRBV30 to TRBJ1-1; the match to TRBD1 covers 8 bases. Germline V CDR1 and CDR2: GTSNPN, SVGIG (reference sequence). The CDR3 has 12 residues. V was clipped by 0 bases and J by 6 bases; unmatched bases: 0. The CDR3 here is CAWSVGQAEAFF. CDR3 in DNA: TGTGCCTGGAGTGTGGGACAGGCTGAAGCTTTCTTT. The full variable domain, completed using reference TRBV30 and TRBJ1-1, is SQTIHQWPATLVQPVGSPLSLECTVEGTSNPNLYWYRQAAGRGLQLLFYSVGIGQISSEVPQNLSASRPQDRQFILSSKKLLLSDSGFYLCAWSVGQAEAFFGQGTRLTVV.

The chain joins TRBV2 to TRBJ2-5; D unresolved. This CDR3 comprises 14 residues. V lost 6 bases, J lost 7 bases, and 18 bases lay in between. Germline V gene sequence: CDR1 SNHLY, CDR2 FYNNEI. CDR3 sequence: CASRHSDTLGTQYF. The DNA of the CDR3 is TGTGCCAGCAGACACAGCGATACACTGGGGACCCAGTACTTC.

This clone turned up a few times. The V and J genes are TRBV29-1 and TRBJ2-5, with D possibly matching TRBD1 (5 bases). CDR1 and CDR2 from the germline V gene are SQVTM and ANQGSEA. This CDR3 is built from 12 residues. V was trimmed by 0 bases and J by 5 bases, leaving 7 bases between them. The CDR3 is CSVEDRVETQYF. CDR3 DNA: TGCAGCGTTGAAGACAGGGTGGAGACCCAGTACTTC.